The sequence of this T cell receptor (beta chain) was determined in a study of molecular identifiers for immune sequencing clone quantification. Germline values: CDR1 MNHEY, CDR2 SVGAGI. CDR3 length: 16 amino acids. Note on this clonotype: A junction end diverges from the germline sequence, so it may reflect a read error.

Bulk libraries came from a prior protocol with listed TCR primers. A single record per CDR3 protein comes from TCRdb applying MiXCR to the PCR reads. The data contain a few hundred thousand distinct CDR3 sequences, about 22% of them seen just once; the ten biggest clones take up about 0.73%. The TCR originated in a human donor in good health. Some libraries in this study had Jurkat cell RNA spiked in. The rearrangement uses TRBV6-5 and TRBJ1-2; D is undetermined. Source material: naive CD8+ T cells from blood, with Jurkat cell RNA spiked in. The subset denotes: FACS-sorted CD8+CD4-CCR7+CD45RA+ naive T cells. The CDR3 nucleotides read TGTGCCAGCAGTTACTCCGGGGAGGGCACTAACTATGGCTGCACCTTC. This encodes CASSYSGEGTNYGCTF.